This T cell receptor beta chain appears in the sequencing data of a study of blood T cells in healthy people across ages. This CDR3 has 15 residues. Germline V gene lookup returns CDR1 DFQATT and CDR2 SNEGSKA (reference sequence). Trimming pared 7 bases from V and 2 bases from J, leaving 15 bases between. Alongside a J-beta primer mix, a sample-barcoded 5' primer served in a second PCR lasting roughly 6 to 12 cycles. TCRdb reprocessed the 5' RACE reads with MiXCR, giving one entry per CDR3 protein. The repertoire includes about 970,000 distinct CDR3 sequences, about 53% of them detected once, and about 20% sits in the top ten.

The genes are TRBV20-1 and TRBJ2-6, with a possible D match to TRBD2 (6 bases). The sample was blood. The sequence was obtained from an older woman in good health. In DNA form, the CDR3 reads TGCAGTGTGGTAGCGGACGTACCTGGGGCCAACGTCCTGACTTTC. The encoded protein is CSVVADVPGANVLTF.